This passage covers 27 T cell receptor beta chains from one sample sequenced in a study of blood T cells in healthy people across ages. Using a J-beta primer mix together with a sample-barcoded 5' primer, a second PCR was run for roughly 7 to 12 cycles. TCRdb re-called the 5' RACE reads through MiXCR, storing one row per CDR3 protein. Among some 1.5 million distinct CDR3 sequences, 42% were seen once, and the ten largest hold under 5%. The sequenced material came from blood. All receptors derive from a woman aged 18-29 years in good health.

The J gene is TRBJ1-4, the V gene TRBV5-1; no definite D call. Looked up from germline, CDR1 is SGHRS and CDR2 is YFSETQ. Trimming removed 0 bases from V and 8 bases from J, with 14 bases in between. This CDR3 is built from 15 residues. CDR3 sequence (DNA): TGCGCCAGCAGCTTGGGACCGCGTTTAAAGGAAAAACTGTTTTTT. Protein: CASSLGPRLKEKLFF.

This chain connects TRBV5-1 to TRBJ2-6; D gene uncertain. Between the trimmed V and J ends, which lost 0 bases and 3 bases, there was a span of 7 bases. Germline V gene sequence: CDR1 SGHRS, CDR2 YFSETQ. The CDR3 has 15 amino acids. CDR3 sequence reads: CASSLEQGGANVLTF. The CDR3 DNA reads TGCGCCAGCAGCTTGGAACAAGGTGGGGCCAACGTCCTGACTTTC.

The rearrangement joins TRBV10-3 to TRBJ2-5, with D possibly matching TRBD2 (5 bases). The V and J ends lost 0 bases and 2 bases respectively, with 10 bases between them. The germline CDR1 and CDR2 sequences are ENHRY and SYGVKD. The CDR3 totals 15 residues. CDR3 amino acids: CAISESRTEQETQYF. The CDR3 region has the DNA TGTGCCATCAGTGAGTCCAGGACTGAACAAGAGACCCAGTACTTC.

The chain uses TRBV6-2 or TRBV6-3 and TRBJ2-5; TRBD1 aligns across 7 bases. After removal of 4 bases from V and 0 bases from J, the junction contained 2 bases not matched to a gene. Germline V gives CDR1 MNHEY, CDR2 SVGEGT. CDR3 length: 14 amino acids. CDR3 sequence reads: CASSSDRDQETQYF. The DNA for the CDR3 is TGTGCCAGCAGTTCCGACAGGGACCAAGAGACCCAGTACTTC.

This clonotype showed up just a few times. This chain joins TRBV20-1 and TRBJ2-1; 8 nucleotides line up with TRBD1. V lost 0 bases to trimming and J lost 3 bases; unmatched junction nucleotides: 7. The CDR3 has 16 amino acids. CDR1 DFQATT and CDR2 SNEGSKA come from the germline V gene (reference sequence). The CDR3 sequence: CSARDWATGVYNEQFF. As DNA, the CDR3 is TGCAGTGCTAGAGATTGGGCGACAGGGGTCTACAATGAGCAGTTCTTC.

This clonotype came up a few times. The V gene is TRBV7-2, the J gene TRBJ2-5, with a weak D call TRBD2 (5 bases). The CDR3 loop spans 14 amino acids. The V gene's germline CDR1 is SGHTA and CDR2 FQGNSA. The V end was cut by 5 bases, the J end by 3 bases, with 13 bases between. The CDR3 sequence is CASSPMRGKETQYF. The CDR3 region has the DNA TGTGCCAGCAGCCCCATGAGAGGGAAAGAGACCCAGTACTTC.

CDR3 amino acids: CASSLAWGESWYF. CDR3 in DNA: TGTGCCAGCAGCTTAGCATGGGGGGAGTCATGGTACTTC. The rearrangement joins TRBV7-9 to TRBJ2-5, with a tentative D call TRBD2 (6 bases). The germline V and J ends were trimmed by 0 bases and 13 bases, with 15 bases remaining between them. Germline V lookup: CDR1 SEHNR, CDR2 FQNEAQ (reference sequence). This CDR3 is 13 amino acids long.

This clonotype was counted between two and nine times. The chain uses TRBV7-9 and TRBJ2-7; D possibly corresponds to TRBD1 (6 bases). The CDR3 runs 15 residues. The V gene's germline CDR1 is SEHNR and CDR2 FQNEAQ (reference sequence). The V and J ends lost 4 bases and 5 bases respectively, with 18 bases between them. CDR3 coding DNA: TGTGCCAGCAGCTCACCAGGACAGTTGTTCGACGAGCAGTACTTC. Translating gives CASSSPGQLFDEQYF.

The sample holds one count of this clonotype. J is TRBJ1-1 and V is TRBV10-3; no clear D gene. The CDR3 has 17 residues. The ends were cut back, 6 bases at V and 0 bases at J, with 20 bases in the middle. CDR1 is ENHRY and CDR2 is SYGVKD in the germline V gene. The CDR3 DNA sequence: TGTGCCATCAGCGGCACAGATACCGCTTCCATGAACACTGAAGCTTTCTTT. Residues: CAISGTDTASMNTEAFF.

The chain has TRBV4-3 and TRBJ1-1, with 9 bases matching TRBD1. CDR3 length: 15 residues. V lost 4 bases to trimming and J lost 5 bases; unmatched junction nucleotides: 8. The V gene's germline CDR1 is LGHNA and CDR2 YSLEER. The CDR3 reads CASSPRGTGQTEAFF. Here the CDR3 DNA reads TGCGCCAGCAGCCCCCGTGGGACAGGGCAGACTGAAGCTTTCTTT.

This clonotype was seen only a few times. This chain uses TRBV27 with TRBJ2-1, with 7 bases matching TRBD1. The CDR3 consists of 15 residues. Germline V gene sequence: CDR1 MNHEY, CDR2 SMNVEV (reference sequence). Trimming at V came to 2 bases and at J to 3 bases, leaving 4 bases not matched to a gene. This CDR3 reads CASSLKGQFYNEQFF. The CDR3 region has the DNA TGTGCCAGCAGTTTAAAGGGACAGTTCTACAATGAGCAGTTCTTC.

This clonotype was seen repeatedly, ten times or more. The chain combines TRBV6-6 with TRBJ2-7; no clear D gene. The V gene's germline CDR1 is MNHNY and CDR2 SVGAGI (reference sequence). This CDR3 is 13 amino acids long. V was pared by 2 bases and J by 3 bases, with 8 bases between. CDR3: CASSYLAGYEQYF. The CDR3 DNA sequence: TGTGCCAGCAGTTACCTGGCTGGCTACGAGCAGTACTTC.

In the case of this clonotype: A junction boundary mismatches the germline segment, possibly from a read error. CDR3 in DNA: TGTACCAGCAGTCAGACAGGCGGAGGCTACACCTTC. Translation: CTSSQTGGGYTF. The V gene is TRBV3-1, the J gene TRBJ1-2; the D gene is possibly TRBD1 (6 bases). CDR3 length: 12 residues. Germline loops: CDR1 LGHDT, CDR2 YNNKEL (reference sequence).

This chain uses TRBV11-2 with TRBJ2-1, with D possibly matching TRBD1 (6 bases). The CDR3 spans 14 residues. Trimming stripped 5 bases from V and 5 bases from J, with 13 bases between. Germline V gene data show CDR1 as SGHAT and CDR2 as FQNNGV. The CDR3 DNA is TGTGCCAGCAGCATCGACCCAGGGGACAATGAGCAGTTCTTC. Translation gives CASSIDPGDNEQFF.

The chain has TRBV6-5 and TRBJ1-2; TRBD1 aligns across 9 bases. The V gene's germline CDR1 is MNHEY and CDR2 SVGAGI. V shed 5 bases and J 1 base; nucleotides not matched to a gene: 5. CDR3 length equals 15 residues. The CDR3 DNA reads as TGTGCCAGCAGTGCGACGACAGGGGGTAACTATGGCTACACCTTC. It yields the protein CASSATTGGNYGYTF.

This clonotype was recorded at least ten times. The genes are TRBV10-3 and TRBJ2-7; TRBD2 matches at 12 bases. This CDR3 region has 14 residues. The V segment lost 6 bases and the J segment 6 bases; nucleotides outside the gene matches: 6. Looked up from germline, CDR1 is ENHRY and CDR2 is SYGVKD. The CDR3 protein is CAISAPGLAGEQYF. The CDR3 DNA reads TGTGCCATCAGCGCCCCGGGACTAGCGGGCGAGCAGTACTTC.

On this clonotype: A read error is possible here, since a much larger clone lies one base away. The V gene is TRBV29-1, the J gene TRBJ2-7, with 10 bases matching TRBD1. The CDR3 sequence is 13 residues long. Germline-derived CDR1 and CDR2 are SQVTM and ANQGSEA. V was pared by 6 bases and J by 3 bases, with 5 bases of the junction left unmatched. The CDR3 sequence is CSVVRDRGYEQYF. The CDR3 nucleotides are TGCAGCGTGGTCCGGGACAGGGGCTACGAGCAGTACTTC.

The V call is TRBV7-2, the J call TRBJ1-2, with D uncertain. Looked up from germline, CDR1 is SGHTA and CDR2 is FQGNSA. Between the trimmed V and J ends, which lost 1 base and 0 bases, there was a span of 9 bases. The CDR3 is 15 residues long. The CDR3 region has the DNA TGTGCCAGCAGCTTAGGTTCCATAGCTAACTATGGCTACACCTTC. This gives the protein CASSLGSIANYGYTF.

This clonotype has a handful of counts. V gene TRBV5-1 combines with J gene TRBJ2-7; TRBD1 matches 7 bases. V lost 6 bases, J lost 4 bases, and 10 bases stayed unmatched. This CDR3 comprises 14 residues. Germline V gene lookup returns CDR1 SGHRS and CDR2 YFSETQ. The CDR3 DNA is TGCGCCAGCAACCGACAGGGTGAGCGATACGAGCAGTACTTC. This gives the protein CASNRQGERYEQYF.

This clonotype was found once. This CDR3 is CASRTQGSTDTQYF. Written as DNA, the CDR3 is TGTGCCAGCAGAACACAGGGGTCCACAGATACGCAGTATTTT. This sequence joins TRBV12-3 or TRBV12-4 and TRBJ2-3, with 7 bases fitting TRBD1. V gave up 6 bases and J gave up 2 bases; unmatched junction bases: 5. This CDR3 is built from 14 residues.

This sequence joins TRBV5-1 and TRBJ2-7; D gene ambiguous. The CDR3 spans 13 residues. Trimming stripped 6 bases from V and 5 bases from J, with 15 bases between. CDR1 SGHRS and CDR2 YFSETQ come from the germline V gene. CDR3 coding DNA: TGCGCCAGCACCCCAGGATGGACCAACGAGCAGTACTTC. Translating it yields CASTPGWTNEQYF.

In regard to this clonotype: Sequence at one end of the junction differs from germline and may be a read error. The chain carries TRBV5-1 and TRBJ2-7, with 9 bases identical to TRBD2. This CDR3 is 13 amino acids long. Germline V lookup: CDR1 SGHRS, CDR2 YFSETQ. The CDR3 DNA is TGCGCCTGCAGTCCTAGCGGGAACTACGAGCAGTACTTC. This encodes CACSPSGNYEQYF.

The chain has TRBV28 and TRBJ2-2; D gene unclear. Trimming cost V 6 bases and J 8 bases, with 16 bases left between them. This CDR3 spans 14 amino acids. From germline, CDR1 is MDHEN and CDR2 SYDVKM. CDR3 sequence (DNA): TGTGCCAGCAGCCACCCCCATCATGGGGGGGAGCTGTTTTTT. This translates into CASSHPHHGGELFF.

This clonotype turned up a few times. The gene calls are TRBV20-1 and TRBJ1-1; no clear D gene. The CDR3 sequence is 14 residues long. Trimming took off 0 bases at V and 2 bases at J, with 10 bases between the two ends. Per germline, CDR1 DFQATT and CDR2 SNEGSKA (reference sequence). In nucleotides, the CDR3 is TGCAGTGCTAGAGATAGAACAGCCAACACTGAAGCTTTCTTT. Translating it yields CSARDRTANTEAFF.

V is TRBV7-6 and J is TRBJ2-4; D assignment may be TRBD1 or TRBD2 (6 bases each). Trimming stripped 5 bases from V and 13 bases from J, with 12 bases between. The germline CDR1 and CDR2 sequences are SGHVS and FNYEAQ. The CDR3 sequence is 11 residues long. CDR3 amino acids: CASSGGPEQYF. Here the CDR3 DNA reads TGTGCCAGCAGCGGGGGGCCAGAGCAGTACTTC. The entire variable domain, with the rest obtained from reference TRBV7-6 and TRBJ2-4, is as follows: GAGVSQSPRYKVTKRGQDVALRCDPISGHVSLYWYRQALGQGPEFLTYFNYEAQQDKSGLPNDRFSAERPEGSISTLTIQRTEQRDSAMYRCASSGGPEQYFGAGTRLSVL.

This clonotype was detected a few times. The rearrangement joins TRBV13 to TRBJ2-3; maybe TRBD2 (6 bases). V gave up 4 bases and J gave up 4 bases, with 12 bases separating them. The CDR3 spans 14 residues. Germline lookup yields CDR1 PRHDT and CDR2 FYEKMQ (reference sequence). The DNA for the CDR3 is TGTGCCAGCAGCTCCGGGACTGACCCAGATACGCAGTATTTT. Protein product: CASSSGTDPDTQYF.

This chain connects TRBV7-9 to TRBJ1-2; no firm D call. The CDR3 is made up of 12 amino acids. Germline-derived CDR1 and CDR2 are SEHNR and FQNEAQ (reference sequence). Trimming took off 1 base at V and 9 bases at J, with 9 bases between the two ends. CDR3 nucleotides: TGTGCCAGCAGCTTAGAGGCCAGAAGCTACACCTTC. It translates to CASSLEARSYTF.